The 30 T cell receptor beta chains reported below all come from one sample, sequenced in a study of blood T cells in healthy people across ages. It was with a sample-barcoded 5' primer and a J-beta primer mix that a second PCR of roughly 7 to 12 cycles was run. TCRdb re-called the 5' RACE reads with MiXCR, one entry per CDR3 protein. The table shows roughly 2 million distinct CDR3 sequences, with about 50% occurring only once. The material sequenced was blood. The source is a woman aged 40 to 50 in good health.

This clonotype was recorded a few times. The chain links TRBV7-2 to TRBJ2-7; D perhaps matches TRBD1 (5 bases). The germline V gene encodes CDR1 SGHTA and CDR2 FQGNSA. The CDR3 extends over 12 amino acids. Trimming cost V 1 base and J 10 bases, with 11 bases left between them. The CDR3 here is CASSLEGGHQYF. For the CDR3, the DNA is TGTGCCAGCAGCTTAGAAGGCGGACACCAGTACTTC.

The genes are TRBV14 and TRBJ2-3; tentatively, D is TRBD1 (5 bases). This CDR3 is 15 amino acids long. Trimming cost V 2 bases and J 1 base, with 10 bases left between them. The germline gives CDR1 SGHDN, CDR2 FVKESK. The CDR3 DNA sequence: TGTGCCAGCAGCCAACACAGGTCAGGCACAGATACGCAGTATTTT. Residues: CASSQHRSGTDTQYF.

For this clonotype: The junction departs from germline at one end; a sequencing error may be responsible. The chain carries TRBV4-2 and TRBJ2-1; no firm D call. The CDR3 runs 13 residues. CDR1 is LGHNA, CDR2 YNFKEQ, per germline. This CDR3 is CASSQGPEALQFF. The CDR3 DNA reads TGTGCCAGCAGTCAAGGACCGGAAGCGTTGCAGTTCTTC.

This clonotype was counted only a few times. The chain joins TRBV7-2 to TRBJ2-3, with D perhaps TRBD1 (6 bases). The CDR3 sequence is 14 residues long. CDR1 SGHTA and CDR2 FQGNSA come from the germline V gene. Trimming shortened V by 5 bases and J by 7 bases, and 16 bases separated the two germline ends. The CDR3 loop is CASSVRDISYTQYF. The CDR3 nucleotides read TGTGCCAGCAGCGTCCGGGACATTTCTTATACGCAGTATTTT.

The V call is TRBV2, the J call TRBJ2-7; D is undetermined. The CDR3 spans 14 residues. Germline lookup yields CDR1 SNHLY and CDR2 FYNNEI. V was pared by 3 bases and J by 3 bases, with 12 bases between. In DNA, the CDR3 is TGTGCCAGCAGTGATGGGGTGATTGGCTACGAGCAGTACTTC. It translates to CASSDGVIGYEQYF.

This clonotype was observed a few times. The J gene is TRBJ2-1, the V gene TRBV4-2, with D possibly matching TRBD2 (6 bases). Looked up from germline, CDR1 is LGHNA and CDR2 is YNFKEQ. This CDR3 is 15 amino acids long. V dropped 0 bases and J dropped 4 bases, with 10 bases sitting between them. Here the CDR3 DNA reads TGTGCCAGCAGCCAAGAGGGGACTCCATACAATGAGCAGTTCTTC. Its protein is CASSQEGTPYNEQFF.

The chain links TRBV2 to TRBJ1-2; D is perhaps TRBD1 (5 bases). The germline CDR1 and CDR2 sequences are SNHLY and FYNNEI. This CDR3 spans 12 amino acids. Trimming removed 2 bases from V and 7 bases from J, with 8 bases in between. Written as DNA, the CDR3 is TGTGCCAGCAGTGAATCCAGGGCTGGCTACACCTTC. Encoded protein: CASSESRAGYTF.

The rearrangement links TRBV4-3 to TRBJ1-4; the match to TRBD1 covers 10 bases. The V gene's germline CDR1 is LGHNA and CDR2 YSLEER. The CDR3 totals 16 residues. The J segment lost 8 bases and the V segment lost 0 bases, leaving 6 bases of the junction unmatched. The CDR3 DNA reads as TGCGCCAGCAGCCAAGACGACAGGGGGCGCGACGAAAAACTGTTTTTT. As protein: CASSQDDRGRDEKLFF.

In its sample, this clonotype was seen a few times. This chain links TRBV4-3 with TRBJ1-5; D may be TRBD1 (5 bases). The CDR3 is made up of 17 amino acids. With 0 bases removed from V and 0 bases from J, the gap between germline ends came to 12 bases. Germline V CDR1 and CDR2: LGHNA, YSLEER. The CDR3 DNA follows: TGCGCCAGCAGCCAAGATTGGAAGGGGCATAGCAATCAGCCCCAGCATTTT. Amino acids: CASSQDWKGHSNQPQHF.

CDR3 residues: CASSLAQGAANIQYF. CDR3 sequence (DNA): TGTGCCAGCAGCTTAGCGCAGGGGGCAGCAAACATTCAGTACTTC. This chain connects TRBV7-2 to TRBJ2-4, with 8 bases that match TRBD1. Germline V CDR1 and CDR2: SGHTA, FQGNSA. CDR3 size: 15 residues. V was pared by 0 bases and J by 6 bases, with 4 bases of the junction left unmatched.

The chain joins TRBV6-5 to TRBJ1-1; possibly TRBD1 for D (5 bases). Per the germline V gene, CDR1 is MNHEY and CDR2 is SVGAGI. The CDR3 has 13 amino acids. V gave up 7 bases and J gave up 4 bases, with 13 bases separating them. The CDR3 protein is CASTTGVSTEAFF. The CDR3, as DNA: TGTGCCAGCACCACGGGGGTCAGCACTGAAGCTTTCTTT.

The chain has TRBV5-1 and TRBJ2-7; possible D gene TRBD1, 6 bases. The CDR3 consists of 14 residues. CDR1 SGHRS and CDR2 YFSETQ come from the germline V gene. Deletions cut 4 bases from V and 7 bases from J, with 18 bases between. The CDR3 DNA reads TGCGCCAGCAGCCTAGGTGGTTGGGACAATGAGCAGTACTTC. Translated, it gives CASSLGGWDNEQYF.

The rearrangement uses TRBV6-5 and TRBJ1-6, with D possibly matching TRBD1 (5 bases). The V and J ends lost 4 bases and 4 bases respectively, with 11 bases between them. The CDR3 is made up of 15 amino acids. CDR1 is MNHEY and CDR2 is SVGAGI in the germline V gene. CDR3 protein: CASSWGRAYNSPLHF. The CDR3 bases are TGTGCCAGCAGTTGGGGGAGAGCTTATAATTCACCCCTCCACTTT.

The rearrangement uses TRBV3-1 and TRBJ2-7; 8 nucleotides line up with TRBD1. In germline, CDR1 is LGHDT, CDR2 YNNKEL (reference sequence). This CDR3 comprises 15 residues. After removal of 1 base from V and 2 bases from J, the junction contained 4 bases not matched to a gene. This CDR3 is CASSQGQGPAYEQYF. The CDR3 bases are TGTGCCAGCAGCCAAGGACAGGGGCCCGCCTACGAGCAGTACTTC.

The chain combines TRBV4-1 with TRBJ2-5; 10 bases agree with TRBD2. The tail of the sequence fits TRBJ2-7 better, so the J call may be wrong. This CDR3 spans 15 amino acids. Germline CDR1 reads MGHRA; CDR2 reads YSYEKL. The CDR3 protein is CASSQLAGVYYEQYF. The CDR3 DNA reads TGCGCCAGCAGCCAACTAGCGGGGGTTTACTACGAGCAGTACTTC.

V and J are TRBV6-5 and TRBJ2-5, with D tentatively TRBD1 (5 bases). CDR1 and CDR2 (germline): MNHEY, SVGAGI. Trimming shortened V by 5 bases and J by 5 bases, and 12 bases separated the two germline ends. The CDR3 sequence is 13 residues long. The CDR3 sequence is CASSPGLLETQYF. The DNA of the CDR3 is TGTGCCAGCAGTCCAGGGTTGTTGGAGACCCAGTACTTC.

The rearrangement joins TRBV7-2 to TRBJ1-1; TRBD1 agrees at 7 bases. The CDR3 contains 13 residues. The V gene's germline CDR1 is SGHTA and CDR2 FQGNSA. Trimming at V came to 8 bases and at J to 4 bases, leaving 7 bases not matched to a gene. The DNA of the CDR3 is TGTGCCAGCGGTTCCGCAGGGGGCACTGAAGCTTTCTTT. This codes for CASGSAGGTEAFF.

This rearrangement joins TRBV9 to TRBJ1-1; possible D gene TRBD1, 5 bases. V lost 0 bases and J 1 base, leaving 16 bases between the germline ends. Germline V CDR1 and CDR2: SGDLS, YYNGEE. The CDR3 runs 17 residues. CDR3 in amino acids: CASSVGLGREGNTEAFF. The CDR3 DNA reads TGTGCCAGCAGCGTAGGGCTGGGGCGGGAAGGGAACACTGAAGCTTTCTTT.

The chain employs TRBV29-1 and TRBJ2-3; 9 bases fit TRBD2. CDR3 length equals 17 residues. CDR1 SQVTM and CDR2 ANQGSEA come from the germline V gene. V shed 5 bases and J 0 bases; nucleotides not matched to a gene: 12. The CDR3 DNA follows: TGCAGCGTTAAAAGCGGGGGGTCCCAGACTAGCACAGATACGCAGTATTTT. This codes for CSVKSGGSQTSTDTQYF.

V usage is TRBV2 and J usage is TRBJ2-3; no definite D call. The CDR3 covers 14 residues. Trimming removed 4 bases from V and 2 bases from J, with 10 bases in between. Germline V gene sequence: CDR1 SNHLY, CDR2 FYNNEI. In DNA form, the CDR3 reads TGTGCCAGCAGTGGAGGTCCAGACACAGATACGCAGTATTTT. Its translation is CASSGGPDTDTQYF.

This clonotype occurred once. The chain joins TRBV3-1 to TRBJ2-3; D call uncertain. In germline, CDR1 is LGHDT, CDR2 YNNKEL (reference sequence). V was trimmed by 4 bases and J by 2 bases, leaving 16 bases between them. CDR3 length equals 16 residues. As DNA, the CDR3 is TGTGCCAGCAGCCCAATATTCCCAGCACTCACAGATACGCAGTATTTT. It encodes CASSPIFPALTDTQYF.

The chain has TRBV6-2 or TRBV6-3 and TRBJ2-1, with 9 bases that match TRBD1. Looked up from germline, CDR1 is MNHEY and CDR2 is SVGEGT. Unmatched junction bases numbered 3, after V lost 0 bases and J lost 3 bases. The CDR3 has 16 amino acids. The DNA for the CDR3 is TGTGCCAGCAGTTACTCGACAGGGGGGATCTACAATGAGCAGTTCTTC. Its protein product is CASSYSTGGIYNEQFF.

The gene calls are TRBV11-1 and TRBJ2-7, with D hard to call. The CDR3 is 22 amino acids. CDR1 SGHAT and CDR2 FQDESV come from the germline V gene (reference sequence). V was cut by 5 bases and J by 2 bases, with 37 bases left in between. The CDR3 DNA follows: TGTGCCAGCAGCCATACAACTTCAACGAACTCGTCTAAGATTGGGCAGGCCTACGAGCAGTACTTC. Its translation: CASSHTTSTNSSKIGQAYEQYF.

This chain links TRBV27 with TRBJ2-7; 9 bases match TRBD1. The CDR3 is 16 amino acids. Germline V CDR1 and CDR2: MNHEY, SMNVEV (reference sequence). J gave up 1 base and V 6 bases, and 10 bases lay outside the gene matches. CDR3 loop: CASSLHPGQGSYEQYF. Here the CDR3 DNA reads TGTGCCAGCAGCCTCCATCCGGGACAGGGATCCTACGAGCAGTACTTC.

The V gene is TRBV4-3, the J gene TRBJ2-3; the match to TRBD2 covers 13 bases. The CDR3 extends over 17 amino acids. Germline CDR1 LGHNA, CDR2 YSLEER. J was trimmed by 5 bases and V by 0 bases; bases with no gene match: 5. CDR3 sequence (DNA): TGCGCCAGCAGCCAAGAACTAGCGGGGGGGGATGTAGATACGCAGTATTTT. It encodes CASSQELAGGDVDTQYF.

This clonotype was found a few times. The chain carries TRBV27 and TRBJ2-7, with 13 bases matching TRBD2. This CDR3 is built from 18 residues. Germline-derived CDR1 and CDR2 are MNHEY and SMNVEV (reference sequence). Trimming removed 2 bases from V and 1 base from J; junction bases left unmatched: 8. This chain's CDR3 is CASSLIGTSGTRSYEQYF. CDR3 nucleotide sequence: TGTGCCAGCAGTTTAATTGGGACTAGCGGGACAAGATCCTACGAGCAGTACTTC.

J is TRBJ2-7 and V is TRBV6-2 or TRBV6-3; no clear D. CDR1 MNHEY and CDR2 SVGEGT come from the germline V gene. V lost 3 bases, J lost 2 bases, and 11 bases lay in between. The CDR3 loop spans 14 amino acids. CDR3 protein: CASSYGGRPYEQYF. CDR3 bases: TGTGCCAGCAGTTATGGCGGTAGACCCTACGAGCAGTACTTC.

This clonotype has only one observation. J is TRBJ2-1 and V is TRBV7-2, with a tentative D call TRBD1 (5 bases). The DNA matches TRBJ2-7 better at its end, which makes the J call doubtful. Germline lookup yields CDR1 SGHTA and CDR2 FQGNSA. CDR3 size: 17 residues. The chain's CDR3 is CASSSFRRTSSYNEQYF. CDR3 in DNA: TGTGCCAGCAGCAGTTTCAGGCGGACAAGCTCCTACAATGAGCAGTACTTC.

The chain links TRBV4-1 to TRBJ2-3; D ambiguous. Trimming removed 4 bases from V and 0 bases from J, with 11 bases in between. The CDR3 consists of 15 residues. CDR1 is MGHRA and CDR2 is YSYEKL in the germline V gene. The CDR3 reads CASSPQQLSTDTQYF. The CDR3 DNA is TGCGCCAGCAGCCCCCAGCAGCTTAGCACAGATACGCAGTATTTT.

This chain links TRBV9 with TRBJ2-7; TRBD1 matches 8 bases. The J call may be in error: the DNA end matches TRBJ2-5 better. The CDR3 totals 15 residues. Looked up from germline, CDR1 is SGDLS and CDR2 is YYNGEE. The CDR3 region is CASSDIPRGQETQYF. The CDR3 DNA reads TGTGCCAGCAGCGACATACCCAGGGGGCAGGAGACCCAGTACTTC.